This T cell receptor beta chain emerged from a study of cytomegalovirus exposure and HLA in healthy donors. Study-wide results and limits: Later analysis identified several of the most significant clusters that appeared linked to common viral pathogens.

This CDR3 has 14 amino acids. V gave up 5 bases and J gave up 7 bases, with 17 bases separating them. The V gene's germline CDR1 is SGHTA and CDR2 FQGTGA. Whereas donors were nominally healthy upon sampling, unrecorded immune exposures were probable. With 60 Vbeta and 13 Jbeta primers, the PCR was carried out. Method: immunoSEQ multiplex PCR; TCRdb's copy keeps in-frame clones and lacks some. The data contain roughly 100,000 clones, about 80% of them seen just once; the ten biggest clones take up around 4.1%. On this clone: Antigen specificity is unknown.

The source is a man between 35 and 55 years old in good health and CMV-seronegative. The rearrangement uses TRBV7-3 and TRBJ1-2; D possibly corresponds to TRBD1 (6 bases). Material: PBMCs. The CDR3 coding sequence is TGTGCCAGCAGCAAGGGTACAGGGCTTGGTGGCTACACCTTC. Translation: CASSKGTGLGGYTF.